This T cell receptor beta chain derives from a study of T cells in women clearing cervical HPV infection. Study-wide context: Controls' single incident HPV16 infection cleared within 12 months without precancer.

As to this clone: The read stops 3 residues short of the end of the CDR3; the missing end is completed from the germline J gene.

Sequencing used immunoSEQ multiplex PCR; TCRdb keeps in-frame clones, though not all of them. In all, the sample yields under 45,000 clones. The V segment lost 2 bases and the J segment 6 bases; nucleotides outside the gene matches: 10. The length of the CDR3 is 15 residues. Germline values: CDR1 MNHEY, CDR2 SVGEGT. This sequence joins TRBV6-2 or TRBV6-3 and TRBJ2-7; 7 nucleotides align to TRBD2. This TCR derives from a woman between 18 and 75 years old with a cervical HPV16 infection that either progressed to CIN3+ or cleared (not recorded which). The material sequenced was blood buffy coat. Incomplete CDR3 DNA: TGTGCCAGCAGTTACCCTAGCGGTACCTCTTCCGAG. It yields the protein CASSYPSGTSSE. The whole CDR3 reads CASSYPSGTSSEQYF.